The rows below give T cell receptor beta chains drawn from one sample of a study of CD8 T cells in Susac syndrome. TCRdb analysed the immunoSEQ multiplex PCR reads with MiXCR anew, one entry per CDR3 protein. The table has approximately 300,000 distinct CDR3 sequences, approximately 89% seen once. Sequenced sample: CD8+ T cells from PBMCs. The receptors originated from a human donor with multiple sclerosis. Each CDR3 is given with its conserved first and last residue. The D gene is left open where the match is weak. Rows may omit the clone size; those that give it use once, few, many or a size class.

CDR3aa	CDR3nt	abundance	d_gene	v_gene	j_gene
CASSLGRGHLKTQYF	TGTGCCAGCAGCTTAGGGCGGGGTCACTTAAAGACCCAGTACTTC	-	-	TRBV7-8	TRBJ2-5
CASSQGGALEVETQYF	TGTGCCAGCAGCCAAGGGGGGGCCCTGGAGGTGGAGACCCAGTACTTC	once	-	TRBV14	TRBJ2-5
CASSWTRQGYYNEQFF	TGTGCCAGCAGCTGGACCCGACAGGGATACTACAATGAGCAGTTCTTC	-	TRBD1	TRBV6-2/TRBV6-3	TRBJ2-1
CASSLTAYQETQYF	TGTGCCAGCAGCTTAACAGCGTACCAAGAGACCCAGTACTTC	once	-	TRBV7-2	TRBJ2-5
CAISDIGQLNQPQHF	TGTGCCATCAGTGACATCGGACAGCTCAATCAGCCCCAGCATTTT	once	-	TRBV10-3	TRBJ1-5
CSVSGQSYEQYF	TGCAGCGTTTCGGGACAGTCCTACGAGCAGTACTTC	few	TRBD1	TRBV29-1	TRBJ2-7
CASRLVVGFRDEQYF	TGTGCCAGCAGGTTGGTGGTTGGGTTTCGGGACGAGCAGTACTTC	-	-	TRBV27	TRBJ2-7
CASSSWTDTDTQYF	TGTGCCAGCAGCTCTTGGACGGACACAGATACGCAGTATTTT	-	-	TRBV7-9	TRBJ2-3
CSARDSGQPAYQPQHF	TGCAGTGCTAGAGATTCTGGACAGCCAGCCTATCAGCCCCAGCATTTT	-	-	TRBV20-1	TRBJ1-5
CASSSTGFFGYTF	TGTGCCAGCAGTTCTACAGGGTTCTTTGGCTACACCTTC	-	-	TRBV27	TRBJ1-2
CSVPIPLGDPYNEQFF	TGCAGCGTCCCTATTCCCCTAGGGGACCCCTACAATGAGCAGTTCTTC	-	-	TRBV29-1	TRBJ2-1
CASSPSSALGYTF	TGTGCCAGCAGTCCCTCCTCGGCATTGGGCTACACCTTC	-	-	TRBV27	TRBJ1-2
CASRQGTGGPQDTQYF	TGTGCCAGCAGACAAGGGACAGGGGGTCCACAAGATACGCAGTATTTT	-	TRBD1	TRBV2	TRBJ2-3
CASSFQATGELFF	TGTGCCAGCAGTTTCCAGGCAACCGGGGAGCTGTTTTTT	-	-	TRBV27	TRBJ2-2
CATSGPENIQYF	TGTGCCACCAGTGGGCCCGAAAACATTCAGTACTTC	few	-	TRBV24-1	TRBJ2-4
CASSLGTWGEDTQYF	TGTGCCAGCAGCTTAGGCACATGGGGGGAGGATACGCAGTATTTT	few	-	TRBV7-9	TRBJ2-3
CASSLAGEIYEQYF	TGTGCCAGCAGTTTAGCGGGGGAGATCTACGAGCAGTACTTC	few	TRBD2	TRBV28	TRBJ2-7
CASSFGPQETQYF	TGTGCCAGCAGCTTCGGTCCACAAGAGACCCAGTACTTC	-	-	TRBV11-3	TRBJ2-5
CSVEGELGSYEQYF	TGCAGCGTTGAGGGGGAATTGGGCTCCTACGAGCAGTACTTC	few	-	TRBV29-1	TRBJ2-7
CASSQEEGAISPLHF	TGCGCCAGCAGCCAAGAGGAGGGGGCCATTTCACCCCTCCACTTT	-	TRBD1	TRBV4-3	TRBJ1-6
CASSRGQGAWMDYEQYF	TGTGCCAGCAGCCGTGGACAGGGGGCTTGGATGGACTACGAGCAGTACTTC	-	TRBD1	TRBV11-2	TRBJ2-7
CASTYKSSYNEQFF	TGTGCCAGTACGTACAAGAGCTCCTACAATGAGCAGTTCTTC	few	-	TRBV19	TRBJ2-1
CASSAGTGLEKLFF	TGTGCCAGCAGTGCCGGGACAGGGCTTGAAAAACTGTTTTTT	-	TRBD1	TRBV6-2/TRBV6-3	TRBJ1-4
CASTEAGGSYEQYF	TGTGCCAGTACCGAGGCAGGGGGATCCTACGAGCAGTACTTC	-	TRBD1	TRBV19	TRBJ2-7
CASSYFTSGASEQFF	TGTGCCAGCAGTTACTTCACTAGCGGAGCCAGTGAGCAGTTCTTC	-	TRBD2	TRBV6-5	TRBJ2-1
CASSPRLGTVSYNEQFF	TGTGCCAGCAGCCCAAGACTCGGGACAGTAAGCTACAATGAGCAGTTCTTC	-	TRBD1	TRBV7-2	TRBJ2-1
CSAAGRLTYEQYF	TGCAGTGCCGCGGGACGGTTAACCTACGAGCAGTACTTC	-	-	TRBV20-1	TRBJ2-7
CASSLPGRNNQPQHF	TGTGCCAGCAGCTTGCCAGGGCGAAACAATCAGCCCCAGCATTTT	-	-	TRBV5-6	TRBJ1-5
CASSSTVVQGKAYEQYF	TGCGCCAGCAGCTCCACTGTGGTTCAGGGAAAGGCCTACGAGCAGTACTTC	-	-	TRBV4-3	TRBJ2-7
CASSGGEGNTEAFF	TGTGCCAGCAGCGGGGGAGAGGGGAACACTGAAGCTTTCTTT	-	-	TRBV9	TRBJ1-1